Listed below are T cell receptor beta chains from one sample, sequenced in a study of shared T cell receptors in the human thymus. The method was immunoSEQ multiplex PCR; TCRdb's version includes in-frame clones alone and lacks a portion of them. The table lists 700,000 or so clones, 75% to 90% of them singletons. The same data also went into a second study, on human thymus T cells.

Specimen: thymocytes. The receptors were gathered from a girl in the first two years of life with a congenital heart defect. CDR3s include the opening cysteine and the closing phenylalanine or tryptophan. The D gene is left open where the match is weak. Size values are once, few and many counts, or a class for expanded clones, and some rows have none.

- - TRBJ2-7 TRBV6-1 CASSEGLQDEQYF TGTGCCAGCAGTGAAGGTTTGCAGGACGAGCAGTACTTC
- - TRBJ1-2 TRBV5-5 CASSLRGWTEPDLYGYTF TGTGCCAGCAGCTTGAGGGGATGGACGGAACCTGACCTCTATGGCTACACCTTC
- - TRBJ1-5 TRBV28 CASSSEGGVLAGNQPQHF TGTGCCAGCAGTTCCGAGGGAGGGGTCCTAGCGGGCAATCAGCCCCAGCATTTT
- few TRBJ2-2 TRBV15 CATSSQNTGELFF TGTGCCACCAGCAGCCAGAACACCGGGGAGCTGTTTTTT
TRBD1 - TRBJ1-2 TRBV29-1 CSVEETHSSRGFRGYTF TGCAGCGTTGAAGAGACGCATTCTAGCAGGGGGTTCAGGGGCTACACCTTC
TRBD2 few TRBJ2-7 TRBV5-1 CASSCRGGNEQYF TGCGCCAGCAGCTGTCGGGGGGGAAACGAGCAGTACTTC
TRBD2 - TRBJ2-3 TRBV5-4 CASSCKTSAYTDTQYF TGTGCCAGCAGCTGCAAGACTAGCGCCTACACAGATACGCAGTATTTT
- - TRBJ2-7 TRBV21-1 CASSKDSRLRLLNPYEQYF TGTGCCAGCAGCAAAGATAGTAGACTCCGGTTACTTAACCCCTACGAGCAGTACTTC
- - TRBJ1-1 TRBV15 CATSSQGGSNTEAFF TGTGCCACCAGCAGCCAGGGAGGTTCGAACACTGAAGCTTTCTTT
- - TRBJ1-2 TRBV4-1 CASSQDCCLGGYTF TGCGCCAGCAGCCAAGATTGTTGCCTAGGAGGCTACACCTTC
- - TRBJ2-1 TRBV5-1 CASSLAMGRFVEQFF TGCGCCAGCAGCTTGGCGATGGGGCGCTTCGTTGAGCAGTTCTTC
TRBD1 - TRBJ1-2 TRBV19 CASSITGGDGYTF TGTGCCAGTAGTATAACAGGGGGGGATGGTTACACCTTC
- - TRBJ1-6 TRBV14 CASSQDGRGDSPLHF TGTGCCAGCAGCCAAGATGGCAGGGGAGACTCACCCCTCCACTTT
TRBD1 - TRBJ2-1 TRBV9 CASSPGTGGNEQFF TGTGCCAGCAGCCCAGGGACAGGGGGCAATGAGCAGTTCTTC
- - TRBJ1-5 TRBV27 CASNRVPGGQPQHF TGTGCCAGCAATCGTGTCCCCGGCGGTCAGCCCCAGCATTTT
TRBD1 few TRBJ1-2 TRBV19 CASSKQGTGYTF TGTGCCAGTAGTAAACAGGGGACCGGCTACACCTTC
- - TRBJ1-2 TRBV10-3 CAISESSGGLYDGYTF TGTGCCATCAGTGAGTCGAGCGGGGGATTGTATGATGGCTACACCTTC
- - TRBJ1-4 TRBV7-9 CASSLVEENEKLFF TGTGCCAGCAGCTTAGTTGAGGAGAATGAAAAACTGTTTTTT
TRBD1 - TRBJ1-1 TRBV5-6 CASSSSAPGQGRSEAFF TGTGCCAGCAGCTCCTCAGCTCCGGGACAGGGGCGGTCTGAAGCTTTCTTT
TRBD1 - TRBJ1-1 TRBV4-1 CASSQKVGQGGMNTEAFF TGCGCCAGCAGCCAGAAAGTCGGACAGGGAGGAATGAACACTGAAGCTTTCTTT
TRBD1 - TRBJ2-1 TRBV7-6 CASSLGDRTSMNEQFF TGTGCCAGCAGCTTAGGGGACAGGACATCGATGAATGAGCAGTTCTTC
- once TRBJ1-1 TRBV7-9 CASSAEGQFMNTEAFF TGTGCCAGCAGCGCAGAAGGACAGTTTATGAACACTGAAGCTTTCTTT
- - TRBJ1-1 TRBV11-3 CASSLRGGKAFF TGTGCCAGCAGCTTAAGGGGGGGAAAAGCTTTCTTT
TRBD2 once TRBJ2-2 TRBV7-6 CASSSRFGTRRTGELFF TGTGCCAGCAGCTCCCGATTCGGGACTAGACGGACCGGGGAGCTGTTTTTT
- - TRBJ1-1 TRBV4-1 CASSLYTEAFF TGCGCCAGCAGCCTATACACTGAAGCTTTCTTT
- - TRBJ1-1 TRBV18 CASSPRVFRNTEAFF TGTGCCAGCTCACCGCGTGTTTTTCGGAACACTGAAGCTTTCTTT
- once TRBJ1-5 TRBV12-5 CASGLVWKGGNQPQHF TGTGCTAGTGGTTTGGTTTGGAAGGGGGGGAATCAGCCCCAGCATTTT
- - TRBJ1-2 TRBV7-2 CASSLSNGGFYGYTF TGTGCCAGCAGCTTATCGAACGGGGGGTTCTATGGCTACACCTTC
TRBD1 - TRBJ1-2 TRBV18 CASSRTGTGGHGYTF TGTGCCAGCTCACGAACCGGGACAGGGGGCCATGGCTACACCTTC
- once TRBJ1-2 TRBV14 CASSPQPKGNYGYTF TGTGCCAGCAGCCCGCAACCGAAGGGGAACTATGGCTACACCTTC
- - TRBJ1-5 TRBV6-1 CASSLDRNQPQHF TGTGCCAGCAGCCTCGACAGAAATCAGCCCCAGCATTTT
TRBD1 - TRBJ2-7 TRBV27 CASSTRDRGRRDYEQYF TGTGCCAGCAGTACCCGGGACAGGGGGCGAAGGGACTACGAGCAGTACTTC
TRBD1 - TRBJ1-5 TRBV27 CASRGGQGTGQPQHF TGTGCCAGCAGGGGGGGACAGGGAACGGGACAGCCCCAGCATTTT
- - TRBJ1-4 TRBV6-1 CASSEPAGPTNEKLFF TGTGCCAGCAGTGAACCCGCGGGACCGACTAATGAAAAACTGTTTTTT
- - TRBJ2-7 TRBV13 CASSFKQVSYEQYF TGTGCCAGCAGCTTCAAACAGGTTTCCTACGAGCAGTACTTC
- few TRBJ2-4 TRBV5-6 CASSSVTGTIAKNIQYF TGTGCCAGCAGCTCGGTTACAGGGACTATAGCCAAAAACATTCAGTACTTC
- once TRBJ2-5 TRBV7-9 CASSLGGGVQETQYF TGTGCCAGCAGCTTGGGAGGCGGGGTCCAAGAGACCCAGTACTTC
- - TRBJ1-2 TRBV5-8 CASSWDSGYTF TGTGCCAGCAGCTGGGACTCGGGCTACACCTTC
- - TRBJ1-1 TRBV4-1 CASSQDRPDITYTYTEAFF TGCGCCAGCAGCCAAGATCGTCCAGACATTACTTATACCTACACTGAAGCTTTCTTT
- - TRBJ1-6 TRBV27 CASSLARADSNSPLHF TGTGCCAGCAGTTTAGCCAGGGCGGACAGTAATTCACCCCTCCACTTT
- - TRBJ1-4 TRBV16 CASSQLRDMKEKLFF TGTGCCAGCAGCCAATTGAGGGACATGAAGGAAAAACTGTTTTTT
- - TRBJ2-5 TRBV4-2 CASSQDGARDSGETQYF TGTGCCAGCAGCCAAGATGGTGCCCGGGACTCCGGAGAGACCCAGTACTTC
TRBD1 - TRBJ2-7 TRBV27 CASSFPNRGEQYF TGTGCCAGCAGTTTCCCCAACAGGGGTGAGCAGTACTTC
- - TRBJ1-6 TRBV18 CASSPRTDSPLHF TGTGCCAGCTCACCACGAACGGATTCACCCCTCCACTTT
TRBD2 - TRBJ2-7 TRBV5-1 CASSLREATSGEQYF TGCGCCAGCAGCTTACGGGAGGCCACCTCCGGCGAGCAGTACTTC
TRBD2 - TRBJ2-3 TRBV7-9 CASSWRVAGDTDTQYF TGTGCCAGCAGCTGGCGAGTAGCGGGTGACACAGATACGCAGTATTTT
- - TRBJ1-1 TRBV7-9 CASSPYEEHGTEAFF TGTGCCAGCAGCCCCTATGAAGAGCACGGCACTGAAGCTTTCTTT